A single count supports the clone carrying this T cell receptor (beta chain). What it recognizes is unknown. Specified time point: week 23, last vaccination. Every single dose of the vaccine, 300 ug of mutant IDH1 20-mer peptide, came with topical imiquimod. The data originate from a study of a mutant IDH1 vaccine in newly diagnosed glioma. Study-level background: Weeks 1, 3, 5, 7, 11, 15, 19 and 23 were when patients received their eight vaccinations.

Germline CDR1 SGHRS, CDR2 YFSETQ. Trimming pared 0 bases from V and 4 bases from J, leaving 7 bases between. The CDR3 runs 14 residues. Sequencing was performed with immunoSEQ multiplex PCR; in TCRdb, only in-frame clones are kept and a portion is missing. The sample has roughly 60,000 clones, roughly 80% seen once. The specimen comprised PBMCs, sampled from a glioma patient whose treatment included an IDH1 peptide vaccine. The chain uses TRBV5-1 and TRBJ1-4; D gene ambiguous. This sequence was found in a man aged 35-49 years with glioma. In nucleotides, the CDR3 is TGCGCCAGCAGCTTGGGAGGGAGTAATGAAAAACTGTTTTTT. Amino acid sequence: CASSLGGSNEKLFF.